This T cell receptor beta chain emerged from a study of vaccination effects on CD4 cells after COVID-19. Details on this clone: The antigen is undetermined.

Before sequencing took place, the ViraFEST assay used viral peptide pools to expand antigen-specific CD4+ T cells. Following culture for around 10 days, CD4+ T cells were isolated. Everyone in the study got two shots of either the BNT162b2 or mRNA-1273 vaccine. Profiled with immunoSEQ multiplex PCR; TCRdb holds only in-frame clones, not every one. The sample consists of under 80,000 clones, approximately 73% of them appearing once. The specimen was CD4+ T cells from PBMCs cultured with HCoV-229E spike peptides, collected after COVID-19 vaccination. The receptor's source is a human donor who received a COVID-19 vaccine.

The CDR3 reads CASSVGVAAETQYF. The CDR3 DNA is TGTGCCAGCAGCGTAGGGGTAGCAGCAGAGACCCAGTACTTC. V and J are TRBV9 and TRBJ2-5; D unresolved. CDR1 and CDR2 (germline): SGDLS, YYNGEE. There are 14 residues in the CDR3. V was cut by 0 bases and J by 4 bases, with 10 bases left in between.